The 29 T cell receptor beta chains presented below share a single source sample, sequenced in a study of patients and donors after allogeneic stem cell transplantation. TCRdb reanalysed the RT-PCR reads using MiXCR and keeps one entry per CDR3 protein. The data contain under 200,000 distinct CDR3 sequences, roughly 31% of them singletons. The sample comprised blood, either unsorted or a sorted T cell fraction (not recorded which). The receptors were sampled from a human donor who was either an allogeneic HSCT recipient or a stem cell or donor lymphocyte infusion donor (not recorded which). It is not recorded whose cells these are; they may come from a transplant donor.

The chain combines TRBV7-9 with TRBJ2-5; possibly TRBD1 for D (6 bases). Germline lookup yields CDR1 SEHNR and CDR2 FQNEAQ (reference sequence). The CDR3 totals 15 residues. The V end lost 1 base, the J end lost 2 bases, and 11 bases lay between the germline ends. CDR3 residues: CASSLGRTEQETQYF. CDR3 bases: TGTGCCAGCAGCTTAGGGCGGACAGAACAAGAGACCCAGTACTTC.

The V call is TRBV6-2 or TRBV6-3, the J call TRBJ1-6; D is undetermined. Looked up from germline, CDR1 is MNHEY and CDR2 is SVGEGT. Between the trimmed V and J ends, which lost 0 bases and 7 bases, there was a span of 13 bases. The CDR3 runs 16 residues. The CDR3 DNA follows: TGTGCCAGCAGTTACTCGTACCCGCCGAGGAATTCACCCCTCCACTTT. Protein: CASSYSYPPRNSPLHF.

This clonotype showed up just a few times. The V call is TRBV4-3, the J call TRBJ1-2, with TRBD1 as a possible D gene (6 bases). The CDR3 covers 15 residues. Germline values: CDR1 LGHNA, CDR2 YSLEER. V shed 4 bases and J shed 1 base, with 13 bases lying between them. CDR3 bases: TGCGCCAGCAGCCCGTTTACACAGGGTAACTATGGCTACACCTTC. It encodes CASSPFTQGNYGYTF.

This clonotype has just a few counts. V usage is TRBV6-2 or TRBV6-3 and J usage is TRBJ1-2; D is perhaps TRBD1 (5 bases). CDR3 length equals 14 residues. CDR1 is MNHEY, CDR2 SVGEGT, per germline. V was trimmed by 10 bases and J by 5 bases, leaving 20 bases between them. The CDR3 here is CAISPPGHLYGYTF. CDR3 in DNA: TGTGCCATTTCCCCACCGGGGCACCTTTATGGCTACACCTTC.

This chain uses TRBV12-3 or TRBV12-4 with TRBJ1-6; TRBD1 might be the D (5 bases). V was clipped by 5 bases and J by 10 bases, with 15 bases between them. The CDR3 consists of 14 residues. Here the CDR3 DNA reads TGTGCCAGCAGTATACATATGGGGGTCTCACCCCTCCACTTT. As protein: CASSIHMGVSPLHF.

This clonotype has a handful of counts. Its ends do not fully match the called genes, so a read error is possible. The chain combines TRBV6-6 with TRBJ1-2; possible D gene TRBD1, 5 bases. This CDR3 contains 17 residues. Germline V lookup: CDR1 MNHNY, CDR2 SVGAGI (reference sequence). The CDR3 loop is CASRYDSLLRNNYGYTF. The DNA for the CDR3 is TGTGCCAGCCGTTACGACAGTCTACTGCGGAATAACTATGGCTACACCTTC.

This clonotype has more than one count but fewer than ten. This chain links TRBV27 with TRBJ2-3, with D possibly TRBD1 on 5 matching bases. The germline V gene encodes CDR1 MNHEY and CDR2 SMNVEV (reference sequence). Trimming pared 3 bases from V and 4 bases from J, leaving 17 bases between. This CDR3 region has 16 residues. The CDR3 sequence: CASSLNVGPRADTQYF. In nucleotides, the CDR3 is TGTGCCAGCAGTTTGAATGTGGGGCCCCGCGCAGATACGCAGTATTTT.

This clonotype has a handful of counts. The chain recombines TRBV4-1 with TRBJ1-5, with 8 bases that match TRBD1. The CDR3 is made up of 16 amino acids. The J segment lost 4 bases and the V segment lost 4 bases, leaving 9 bases of the junction unmatched. The germline CDR1 and CDR2 sequences are MGHRA and YSYEKL. The CDR3 DNA follows: TGCGCCAGCAGCCCCCGAGGACAGGGCAAAAATCAGCCCCAGCATTTT. This sequence encodes CASSPRGQGKNQPQHF.

In its sample, this clonotype was seen many times. The chain combines TRBV27 with TRBJ1-1; D gene unclear. The CDR3 is 11 amino acids. CDR1 is MNHEY, CDR2 SMNVEV, per germline (reference sequence). V lost 9 bases and J 1 base, leaving 6 bases between the germline ends. CDR3 in amino acids: CARTENTEAFF. In nucleotides, the CDR3 is TGTGCCAGAACGGAGAACACTGAAGCTTTCTTT.

The chain employs TRBV20-1 and TRBJ1-1; 9 nucleotides align to TRBD1. Trimming took 6 bases from V and 0 from J; bases not matched to a gene: 5. CDR3 length: 14 residues. From germline, CDR1 is DFQATT and CDR2 SNEGSKA (reference sequence). The CDR3 coding sequence is TGCAGTGCCACAGGGACAGGGATGAACACTGAAGCTTTCTTT. Translated: CSATGTGMNTEAFF.

This clonotype turned up a few times. V and J are TRBV29-1 and TRBJ2-7, with a tentative D call TRBD1 (6 bases). The CDR3 is made up of 14 amino acids. Germline V CDR1 and CDR2: SQVTM, ANQGSEA. With 5 bases removed from V and 2 bases from J, the gap between germline ends came to 16 bases. The CDR3 sequence is CSVKDSSRTYEQYF. CDR3 nucleotides: TGCAGCGTTAAGGACAGCTCCCGTACCTACGAGCAGTACTTC.

There are a few counts of this clonotype. The gene calls are TRBV5-1 and TRBJ2-7, with 9 bases identical to TRBD1. The length of the CDR3 is 15 residues. CDR1 SGHRS and CDR2 YFSETQ come from the germline V gene. V was pared by 4 bases and J by 2 bases, with 7 bases of the junction left unmatched. CDR3 nucleotide sequence: TGCGCCAGCAGCGTAAGGACAGGGGTGACCTACGAGCAGTACTTC. Translating gives CASSVRTGVTYEQYF. Together with reference TRBV5-1 and TRBJ2-7, the CDR3 gives the full variable domain: KAGVTQTPRYLIKTRGQQVTLSCSPISGHRSVSWYQQTPGQGLQFLFEYFSETQRNKGNFPGRFSGRQFSNSRSEMNVSTLELGDSALYLCASSVRTGVTYEQYFGPGTRLTVT.

In its sample, this clonotype was seen a few times. This chain uses TRBV3-1 with TRBJ2-3, with unresolved D. CDR3 length: 13 amino acids. CDR1 and CDR2 (germline): LGHDT, YNNKEL (reference sequence). V lost 3 bases, J lost 5 bases, and 9 bases lay in between. DNA for the CDR3: TGTGCCAGCAGCCACCGCGGTCAAGATACGCAGTATTTT. Its protein product is CASSHRGQDTQYF.

The chain couples TRBV6-2 or TRBV6-3 to TRBJ2-7; the D gene could be TRBD1 or TRBD2 (7 bases each). The V end lost 6 bases, the J end lost 0 bases, and 18 bases lay between the germline ends. This CDR3 is 16 amino acids long. The germline gives CDR1 MNHEY, CDR2 SVGEGT. CDR3 in amino acids: CASRDRDYASSYEQYF. The CDR3 DNA reads as TGTGCCAGCAGAGACAGGGACTACGCATCCTCCTACGAGCAGTACTTC.

The V call is TRBV4-1, the J call TRBJ2-1, with a tentative D call TRBD2 (6 bases). The CDR3 extends over 16 amino acids. Deletions cut 1 base from V and 4 bases from J, with 14 bases between. Looked up from germline, CDR1 is MGHRA and CDR2 is YSYEKL. The CDR3 protein is CASSQVFSGYYNEQFF. Written as DNA, the CDR3 is TGCGCCAGCAGCCAAGTATTTAGCGGATATTACAATGAGCAGTTCTTC.

The sample holds a few counts of this clonotype. This chain connects TRBV4-3 to TRBJ1-1; tentative D call: TRBD1 (5 bases). The CDR3 runs to 15 residues. Trimming cost V 3 bases and J 8 bases, with 19 bases left between them. Per the germline V gene, CDR1 is LGHNA and CDR2 is YSLEER. The CDR3: CASSQRDLGGYEAFF. Written as DNA, the CDR3 is TGCGCCAGCAGCCAGAGGGACCTGGGAGGTTACGAAGCTTTCTTT.

The chain employs TRBV10-3 and TRBJ2-2; D call uncertain. This CDR3 region has 16 residues. Trimming took off 2 bases at V and 4 bases at J, with 14 bases between the two ends. CDR1 and CDR2 (germline): ENHRY, SYGVKD. CDR3 protein: CAISERTAPSTGELFF. The CDR3 nucleotides read TGTGCCATCAGTGAGCGGACGGCTCCGAGCACCGGGGAGCTGTTTTTT.

This clonotype has just a few counts. DNA for the CDR3: TGCAGTGCTGTGAGAGCGGGAGGGCCGGGAGATACGCAGTATTTT. This translates into CSAVRAGGPGDTQYF. The V call is TRBV20-1, the J call TRBJ2-3; TRBD2 agrees at 10 bases. This CDR3 comprises 15 residues. J gave up 5 bases and V 5 bases, and 10 bases lay outside the gene matches. CDR1 is DFQATT and CDR2 is SNEGSKA in the germline V gene (reference sequence).

This clonotype was counted at least ten times. The genes are TRBV7-2 and TRBJ1-1; D possibly corresponds to TRBD1 (5 bases). The germline V gene has CDR1 SGHTA and CDR2 FQGNSA. The CDR3 totals 15 residues. Trimming left V 1 base short and J 0 bases short, with 9 bases between. CDR3 DNA sequence: TGTGCCAGCAGCTTAGGGGGCAGCATGAACACTGAAGCTTTCTTT. Protein: CASSLGGSMNTEAFF. Drawing the rest from reference TRBV7-2 and TRBJ1-1, the complete variable domain is GAGVSQSPSNKVTEKGKDVELRCDPISGHTALYWYRQSLGQGLEFLIYFQGNSAPDKSGLPSDRFSAERTGGSVSTLTIQRTQQEDSAVYLCASSLGGSMNTEAFFGQGTRLTVV.

This clonotype was detected only once. The rearrangement uses TRBV6-5 and TRBJ2-5; TRBD2 might be the D (6 bases). CDR1 is MNHEY, CDR2 SVGAGI, per germline. The CDR3 loop spans 14 amino acids. V lost 0 bases to trimming and J lost 5 bases, with 10 bases between them. The CDR3 DNA reads as TGTGCCAGCAGTTACTCTACGGGAGACGAGACCCAGTACTTC. Its protein product is CASSYSTGDETQYF.

Only a few counts were recorded for this clonotype. The chain is built from TRBV6-6 and TRBJ1-4; D possibly corresponds to TRBD1 (5 bases). V lost 6 bases to trimming and J lost 4 bases, with 21 bases between them. Looked up from germline, CDR1 is MNHNY and CDR2 is SVGAGI (reference sequence). CDR3 length equals 17 residues. The CDR3 region has the DNA TGTGCCAGCAGGTATCCTACGGGGCGAAAAGATAATGAAAAACTGTTTTTT. Its protein is CASRYPTGRKDNEKLFF.

Comment on this clonotype: Compared with germline, one end of the junction differs, possibly owing to a read error. The chain combines TRBV24-1 with TRBJ1-2; 7 bases match TRBD1. The CDR3 has 14 residues. Germline CDR1 is KGHDR and CDR2 is SFDVKD. As DNA, the CDR3 is TGTGCCATCAGTGATGCCGGGACAGCGTATGGCTACACCTTC. Its translation: CAISDAGTAYGYTF.

V usage is TRBV15 and J usage is TRBJ1-5; TRBD1 matches 9 bases. Germline V gene sequence: CDR1 LNHNV, CDR2 YYDKDF (reference sequence). Trimming took 6 bases from V and 2 from J; bases not matched to a gene: 2. This CDR3 contains 14 residues. The CDR3 DNA reads TGTGCCACCAGGGGACAGGGCGGCAATCAGCCCCAGCATTTT. This sequence encodes CATRGQGGNQPQHF.

V usage is TRBV20-1 and J usage is TRBJ1-5; 10 positions agree with TRBD1. Germline CDR1 and CDR2: DFQATT and SNEGSKA (reference sequence). CDR3 size: 13 residues. The junction had 1 base not matched to a gene; V was cut back by 3 bases and J by 5 bases. The CDR3 nucleotides read TGCAGTGCTAGGGGGACAGGGGATCAGCCCCAGCATTTT. Protein sequence: CSARGTGDQPQHF.

The chain carries TRBV11-2 and TRBJ1-3; 7 bases are shared with TRBD1. Germline values: CDR1 SGHAT, CDR2 FQNNGV. V lost 4 bases and J lost 3; bases outside the gene matches: 12. The CDR3 runs to 17 residues. The CDR3 loop is CASSSHTSGTVGNTIYF. The CDR3 nucleotides read TGTGCCAGCAGCTCTCATACCTCCGGGACAGTTGGAAACACCATATATTTT.

This chain's CDR3 is CASSLDVGYQETQYF. CDR3 bases: TGTGCCAGCAGCTTAGACGTTGGGTACCAAGAGACCCAGTACTTC. V and J are TRBV11-1 and TRBJ2-5; no definite D call. The germline gives CDR1 SGHAT, CDR2 FQDESV (reference sequence). The V end was cut by 1 base, the J end by 0 bases, with 9 bases between. The CDR3 extends over 15 amino acids.

In this sample, this clonotype turned up a few times. This chain joins TRBV6-5 and TRBJ2-7; D is uncertain. This CDR3 region has 14 residues. V lost 0 bases, J lost 3 bases, and 9 bases lay in between. Germline V gene data show CDR1 as MNHEY and CDR2 as SVGAGI. CDR3 nucleotides: TGTGCCAGCAGTTACTCGGGCTTCATCTACGAGCAGTACTTC. Amino acids: CASSYSGFIYEQYF.

The chain carries TRBV7-8 and TRBJ1-6; possible D gene TRBD1, 5 bases. Germline CDR1 is SGHVS and CDR2 is FQNEAQ. Trimming left V 1 base short and J 10 bases short, with 14 bases between. CDR3 size: 15 residues. The CDR3 bases are TGTGCCAGCAGCTTAGACCAGGGAGGGTGGTCACCCCTCCACTTT. Protein: CASSLDQGGWSPLHF.

The chain recombines TRBV5-1 with TRBJ2-1, with a weak D call TRBD2 (5 bases). The CDR3 extends over 13 amino acids. Germline V gives CDR1 SGHRS, CDR2 YFSETQ. V was cut by 6 bases and J by 2 bases, with 9 bases left in between. As DNA, the CDR3 is TGCGCCAGCAAGGGAGACCCCTACAATGAGCAGTTCTTC. Translating it yields CASKGDPYNEQFF.